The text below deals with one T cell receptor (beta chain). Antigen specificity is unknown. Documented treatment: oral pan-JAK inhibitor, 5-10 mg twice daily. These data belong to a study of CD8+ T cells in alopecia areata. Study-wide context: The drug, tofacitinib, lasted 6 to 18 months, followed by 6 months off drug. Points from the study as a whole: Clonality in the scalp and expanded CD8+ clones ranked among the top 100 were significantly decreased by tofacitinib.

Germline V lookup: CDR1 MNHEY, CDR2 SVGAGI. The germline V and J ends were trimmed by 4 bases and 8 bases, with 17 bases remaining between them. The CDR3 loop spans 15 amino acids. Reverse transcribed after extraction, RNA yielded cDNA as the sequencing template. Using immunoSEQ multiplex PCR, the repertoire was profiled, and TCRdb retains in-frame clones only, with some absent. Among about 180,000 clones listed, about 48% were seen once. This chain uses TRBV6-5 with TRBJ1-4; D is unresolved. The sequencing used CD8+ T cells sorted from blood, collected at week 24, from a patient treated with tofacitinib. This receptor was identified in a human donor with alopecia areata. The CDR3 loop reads CASSSSGAIREKLFF. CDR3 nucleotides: TGTGCCAGCAGTTCATCCGGCGCGATACGGGAAAAACTGTTTTTT.